The 14 T cell receptor beta chains reported below all come from one sample, sequenced in a study of CD8+ T cells in alopecia areata. Sequencing relied on a cDNA template that was reverse transcribed from extracted RNA. Clones were sequenced by immunoSEQ multiplex PCR, and TCRdb holds only the in-frame ones, with some missing. The data show approximately 150,000 clones, with around 55% seen just once and about 4.9% held by the top ten. Sequenced material: CD4+ T cells sorted from blood. The receptor set was obtained from a human donor in good health.

This clone was observed a few times. The J gene is TRBJ2-3, the V gene TRBV2; tentatively, D is TRBD1 (6 bases). The CDR3 totals 15 residues. CDR1 is SNHLY and CDR2 is FYNNEI in the germline V gene. Deletions cut 6 bases from V and 5 bases from J, with 18 bases between. CDR3 amino acids: CASSAYRALGDTQYF. The CDR3 DNA is TGTGCCAGCAGCGCGTACAGGGCACTAGGAGATACGCAGTATTTT.

The chain couples TRBV15 to TRBJ2-7; D possibly corresponds to TRBD2 (6 bases). The CDR3 has 18 residues. V was cut by 6 bases and J by 0 bases, with 24 bases left in between. Per germline, CDR1 LNHNV and CDR2 YYDKDF (reference sequence). CDR3 sequence (DNA): TGTGCCACCAGTACAAAACCGTGGGTCAGGCGGGGCTCCTACGAGCAGTACTTC. Its translation is CATSTKPWVRRGSYEQYF.

The chain is built from TRBV29-1 and TRBJ2-7, with a tentative D call TRBD1 (6 bases). V gave up 4 bases and J gave up 3 bases, with 13 bases separating them. This CDR3 has 13 residues. CDR1 and CDR2 from the germline V gene are SQVTM and ANQGSEA. In nucleotides, the CDR3 is TGCAGCGTTGTTGGGGGCTCAAACTACGAGCAGTACTTC. This encodes CSVVGGSNYEQYF.

The rearrangement links TRBV18 to TRBJ1-2, with D hard to call. The CDR3 runs to 14 residues. Looked up from germline, CDR1 is KGHSH and CDR2 is LQKENI. V gave up 6 bases and J gave up 6 bases, with 17 bases separating them. Here the CDR3 reads CASSPDWTHDGYTF. The CDR3 nucleotides are TGTGCCAGCTCCCCTGACTGGACGCATGATGGCTACACCTTC.

The table lists this clone with a few counts. The chain uses TRBV30 and TRBJ2-7; 7 positions match TRBD1. This CDR3 is 12 amino acids long. With V trimmed by 5 bases and J by 1 base, 2 bases remained unmatched. Germline CDR1 GTSNPN, CDR2 SVGIG (reference sequence). CDR3 loop: CAWGQVSYEQYF. The DNA of the CDR3 is TGTGCCTGGGGACAGGTGTCCTACGAGCAGTACTTC.

The V gene is TRBV10-3, the J gene TRBJ2-5; D may be TRBD1 (6 bases). In germline, CDR1 is ENHRY, CDR2 SYGVKD. Trimming left V 6 bases short and J 2 bases short, with 10 bases between. This CDR3 has 13 amino acids. CDR3 DNA: TGTGCCATCAGGGCGACAGGACAAGAGACCCAGTACTTC. Its protein is CAIRATGQETQYF.

The CDR3 loop is CASSMSYEQYF. The CDR3 bases are TGTGCCAGCAGCATGTCCTACGAGCAGTACTTC. The gene calls are TRBV5-5 and TRBJ2-7; D uncertain. Germline CDR1 and CDR2: SGHKS and YYEKEE (reference sequence). Trimming pared 4 bases from V and 1 base from J, leaving 3 bases between. This CDR3 spans 11 amino acids.

The chain recombines TRBV7-2 with TRBJ2-1; TRBD2 aligns across 8 bases. The germline V gene has CDR1 SGHTA and CDR2 FQGNSA. The J segment lost 3 bases and the V segment lost 5 bases, leaving 15 bases of the junction unmatched. The CDR3 totals 18 residues. CDR3 sequence: CASSREGTSGRFYNEQFF. The CDR3, as DNA: TGTGCCAGCAGCCGAGAAGGGACCAGCGGGAGATTCTACAATGAGCAGTTCTTC.

J is TRBJ2-7 and V is TRBV15; unclear D gene. The CDR3 has 14 amino acids. V lost 1 base to trimming and J lost 2 bases, with 9 bases between them. Per germline, CDR1 LNHNV and CDR2 YYDKDF (reference sequence). The DNA for the CDR3 is TGTGCCACCAGCAGAGGCAACGCTGCCTACGAGCAGTACTTC. Translating it yields CATSRGNAAYEQYF.

This chain uses TRBV5-1 with TRBJ2-2, with D hard to call. CDR3 length: 13 amino acids. V lost 4 bases to trimming and J lost 4 bases, with 8 bases between them. Per the germline V gene, CDR1 is SGHRS and CDR2 is YFSETQ. Here the CDR3 DNA reads TGCGCCAGCAGCCACGACTCCACCGGGGAGCTGTTTTTT. It translates to CASSHDSTGELFF.

In its sample, this clone was seen a few times. The chain joins TRBV29-1 to TRBJ2-6; D remains unclear. The V and J ends lost 1 base and 1 base respectively, with 14 bases between them. Germline V gene data show CDR1 as SQVTM and CDR2 as ANQGSEA. CDR3 length: 17 residues. This chain's CDR3 is CSVEGWQDQSGANVLTF. The CDR3 DNA reads TGCAGCGTTGAAGGGTGGCAGGATCAATCTGGGGCCAACGTCCTGACTTTC.

This clone was counted a few times. V and J are TRBV29-1 and TRBJ2-3; D not resolved. Germline CDR1 is SQVTM and CDR2 is ANQGSEA. The CDR3 length is 12 residues. The V gene lost 5 bases and the J gene lost 1 base, with 7 bases spanning the gap. This CDR3 reads CSVNMGTDTQYF. In nucleotides, the CDR3 is TGCAGCGTTAACATGGGCACAGATACGCAGTATTTT.

This chain links TRBV10-3 with TRBJ2-7; D tentatively fits TRBD1 or TRBD2 (5 bases each). Germline CDR1 is ENHRY and CDR2 is SYGVKD. CDR3 size: 12 residues. Trimming cost V 10 bases and J 0 bases, with 10 bases left between them. The CDR3 loop is CATGTASYEQYF. The CDR3 nucleotides are TGTGCCACCGGGACGGCCTCCTACGAGCAGTACTTC.

This clone showed up just a few times. The gene calls are TRBV18 and TRBJ2-1; TRBD1 agrees at 7 bases. This CDR3 is built from 14 residues. From germline, CDR1 is KGHSH and CDR2 LQKENI. V shed 8 bases and J 5 bases; nucleotides not matched to a gene: 9. CDR3 loop: CASRDSEINNEQFF. The CDR3 DNA reads TGTGCCAGCCGGGACAGCGAGATAAACAATGAGCAGTTCTTC. The full variable domain, rest sourced from reference TRBV18 and TRBJ2-1, is NAGVMQNPRHLVRRRGQEARLRCSPMKGHSHVYWYRQLPEEGLKFMVYLQKENIIDESGMPKERFSAEFPKEGPSILRIQQVVRGDSAAYFCASRDSEINNEQFFGPGTRLTVL.